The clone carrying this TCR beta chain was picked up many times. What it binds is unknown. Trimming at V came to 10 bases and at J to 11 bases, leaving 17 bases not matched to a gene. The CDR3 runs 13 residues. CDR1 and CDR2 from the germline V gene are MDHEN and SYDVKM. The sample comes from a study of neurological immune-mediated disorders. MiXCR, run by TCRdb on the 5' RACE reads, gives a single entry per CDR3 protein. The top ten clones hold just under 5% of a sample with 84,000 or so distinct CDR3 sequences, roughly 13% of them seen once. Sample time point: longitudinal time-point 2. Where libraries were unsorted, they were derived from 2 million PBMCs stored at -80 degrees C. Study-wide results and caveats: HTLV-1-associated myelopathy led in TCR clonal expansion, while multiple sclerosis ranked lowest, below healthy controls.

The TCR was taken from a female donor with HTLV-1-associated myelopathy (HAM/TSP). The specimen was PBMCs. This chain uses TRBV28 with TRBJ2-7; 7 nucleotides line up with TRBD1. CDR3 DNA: TGTGCCACCCTGACAGGGCTAAGTTCAGGGGAGTACTTC. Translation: CATLTGLSSGEYF.